What follows describes a single T cell receptor (beta chain). Per the authors' pipeline: Estimates of nucleated cell counts were drawn from the amplification of reference gene primers. Produced via immunoSEQ multiplex PCR; TCRdb's table is partial and in-frame only. D and trimming were read from the DNA, whereas the V and J calls and clone size are those reported in that table. The table includes under 300,000 clones, around nine tenths detected once. The data were obtained in a study of blood T cell repertoires in COVID-19. Study context: There were acute and convalescent COVID-19 samples, and they came from the United States, Italy and Spain. PBMCs, B-cell-depleted T cells, or T cells provided the cDNA or gDNA that made up the material.

Trimming removed 0 bases from V and 5 bases from J, with 8 bases in between. This CDR3 has 13 amino acids. CDR1 and CDR2 (germline): MGHRA, YSYEKL. The receptor was isolated from a man between 50 and 59 years old with acute or convalescent COVID-19. The V call is TRBV4-1, the J call TRBJ2-7, with D possibly being TRBD2 (6 bases). What was sequenced was peripheral blood. CDR3 loop: CASSQEGGDEQYF. The CDR3 DNA is TGCGCCAGCAGCCAAGAAGGAGGGGACGAGCAGTACTTC.